This TCR beta chain was sequenced in a study of cytomegalovirus exposure and HLA in healthy donors. Study-level findings and limits: An analysis done earlier found most TCR beta V segments productive about 87% or about 30% of the time. Roughly uniform depth of sequencing across donors was assumed in presence/absence analyses.

With regard to this clone: The antigen remains unidentified.

Use of 60 Vbeta and 13 Jbeta primers characterized the PCR. Profiling relied on immunoSEQ multiplex PCR, and the TCRdb table lists in-frame clones only, not all of them. The sample carries more than 95,000 clones, about 72% recorded once. Donors were ostensibly healthy at sampling, although undocumented immune exposures were probable. Trimming removed 2 bases from V and 0 bases from J; junction bases left unmatched: 5. Germline V gene data show CDR1 as SGHNT and CDR2 as YENEEA. The CDR3 runs to 16 residues. The sequencing input was PBMCs. This rearrangement joins TRBV11-3 to TRBJ1-1, with 8 bases that match TRBD1. The receptor's source is a man aged 50 to 59 in good health and CMV-seropositive. Here the CDR3 DNA reads TGTGCCAGCAGCTTACAGGCAGGGGGCATGAACACTGAAGCTTTCTTT. Translating it yields CASSLQAGGMNTEAFF.